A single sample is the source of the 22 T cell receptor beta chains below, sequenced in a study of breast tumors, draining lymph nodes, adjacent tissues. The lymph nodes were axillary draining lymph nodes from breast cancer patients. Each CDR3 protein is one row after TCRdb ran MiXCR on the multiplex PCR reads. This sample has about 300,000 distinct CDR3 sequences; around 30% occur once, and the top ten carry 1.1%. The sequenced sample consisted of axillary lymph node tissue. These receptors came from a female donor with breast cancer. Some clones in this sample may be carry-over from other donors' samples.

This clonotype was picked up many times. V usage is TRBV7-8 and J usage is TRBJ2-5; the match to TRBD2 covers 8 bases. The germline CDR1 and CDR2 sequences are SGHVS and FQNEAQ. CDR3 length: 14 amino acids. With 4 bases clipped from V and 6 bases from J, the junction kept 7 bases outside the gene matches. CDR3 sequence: CASSSGLARKTQYF. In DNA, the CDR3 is TGTGCCAGCAGCTCAGGACTAGCCAGGAAGACCCAGTACTTC.

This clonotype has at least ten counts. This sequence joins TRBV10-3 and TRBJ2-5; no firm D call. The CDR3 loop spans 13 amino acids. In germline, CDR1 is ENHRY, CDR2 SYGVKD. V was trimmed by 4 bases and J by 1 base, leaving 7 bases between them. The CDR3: CAISGPAQETQYF. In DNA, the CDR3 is TGTGCCATCAGTGGACCTGCCCAAGAGACCCAGTACTTC.

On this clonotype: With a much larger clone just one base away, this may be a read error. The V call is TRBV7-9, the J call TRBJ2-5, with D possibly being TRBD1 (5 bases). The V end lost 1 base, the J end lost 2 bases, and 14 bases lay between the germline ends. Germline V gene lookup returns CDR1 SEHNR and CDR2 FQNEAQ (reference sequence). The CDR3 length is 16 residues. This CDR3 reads CASSLVRATRQETQYF. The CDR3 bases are TGTGCCAGCAGCTTAGTCAGGGCCACCCGACAAGAGACCCAGTACTTC.

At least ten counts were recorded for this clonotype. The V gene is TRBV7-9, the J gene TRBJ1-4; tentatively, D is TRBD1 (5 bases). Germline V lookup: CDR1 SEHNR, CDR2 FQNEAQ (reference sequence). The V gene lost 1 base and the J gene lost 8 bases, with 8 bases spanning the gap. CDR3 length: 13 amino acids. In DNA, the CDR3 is TGTGCCAGCAGCTTAGATAGGACAGAAAAACTGTTTTTT. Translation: CASSLDRTEKLFF. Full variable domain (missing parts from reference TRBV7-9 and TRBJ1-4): DTGVSQNPRHKITKRGQNVTFRCDPISEHNRLYWYRQTLGQGPEFLTYFQNEAQLEKSRLLSDRFSAERPKGSFSTLEIQRTEQGDSAMYLCASSLDRTEKLFFGSGTQLSVL.

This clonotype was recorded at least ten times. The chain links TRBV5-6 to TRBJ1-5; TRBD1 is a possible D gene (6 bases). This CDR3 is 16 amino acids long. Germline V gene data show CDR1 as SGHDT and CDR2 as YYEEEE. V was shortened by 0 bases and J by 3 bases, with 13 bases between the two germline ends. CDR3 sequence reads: CASSLGPTGNNQPQHF. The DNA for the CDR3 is TGTGCCAGCAGCTTGGGGCCGACAGGAAACAATCAGCCCCAGCATTTT.

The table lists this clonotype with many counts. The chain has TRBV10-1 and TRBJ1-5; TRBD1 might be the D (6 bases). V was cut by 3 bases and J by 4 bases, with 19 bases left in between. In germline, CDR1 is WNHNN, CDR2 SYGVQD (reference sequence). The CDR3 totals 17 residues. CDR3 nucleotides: TGCGCCAGCAGTGAAGGAGGTGGACAGATTTCTAATCAGCCCCAGCATTTT. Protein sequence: CASSEGGGQISNQPQHF.

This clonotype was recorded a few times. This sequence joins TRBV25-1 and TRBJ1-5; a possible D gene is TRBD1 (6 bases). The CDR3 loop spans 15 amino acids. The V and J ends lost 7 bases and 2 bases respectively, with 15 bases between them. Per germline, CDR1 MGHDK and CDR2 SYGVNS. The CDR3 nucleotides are TGTGCCAGCAAAGGGGGGCAGGGCGGCAATCAGCCCCAGCATTTT. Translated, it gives CASKGGQGGNQPQHF.

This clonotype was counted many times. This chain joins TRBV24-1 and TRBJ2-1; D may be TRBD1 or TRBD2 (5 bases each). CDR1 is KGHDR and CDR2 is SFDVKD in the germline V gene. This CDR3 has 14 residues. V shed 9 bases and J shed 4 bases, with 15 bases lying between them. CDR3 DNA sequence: TGTGCCACCGGGACCACGCTCTTATACAATGAGCAGTTCTTC. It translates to CATGTTLLYNEQFF.

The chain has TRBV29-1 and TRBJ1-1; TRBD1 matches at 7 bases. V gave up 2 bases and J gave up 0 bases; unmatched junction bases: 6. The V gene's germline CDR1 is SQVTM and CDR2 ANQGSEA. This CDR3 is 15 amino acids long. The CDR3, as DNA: TGCAGCGTTGAAAAGGGGGCGATCATGAACACTGAAGCTTTCTTT. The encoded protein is CSVEKGAIMNTEAFF.

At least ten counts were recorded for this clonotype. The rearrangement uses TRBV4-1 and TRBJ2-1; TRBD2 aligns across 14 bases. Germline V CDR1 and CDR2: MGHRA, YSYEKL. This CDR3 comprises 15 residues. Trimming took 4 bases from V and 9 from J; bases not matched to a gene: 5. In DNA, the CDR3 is TGCGCCAGCAGCCGAGGGACTAGCGGGAGAGGTGAGCAGTTCTTC. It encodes CASSRGTSGRGEQFF.

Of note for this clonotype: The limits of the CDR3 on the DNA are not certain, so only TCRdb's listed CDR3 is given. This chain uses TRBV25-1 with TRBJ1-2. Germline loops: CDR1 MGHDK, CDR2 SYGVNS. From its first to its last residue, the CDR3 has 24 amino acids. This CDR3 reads CASSESLAGVGMSSSSGQGHGYTF.

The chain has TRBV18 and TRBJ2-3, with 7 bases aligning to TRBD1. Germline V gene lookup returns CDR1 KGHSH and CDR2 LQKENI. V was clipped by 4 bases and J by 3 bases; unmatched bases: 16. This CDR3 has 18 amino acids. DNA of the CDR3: TGTGCCAGCTCACGTCTTGCCCAAGGACAGGTTGGGACAGATACGCAGTATTTT. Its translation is CASSRLAQGQVGTDTQYF.

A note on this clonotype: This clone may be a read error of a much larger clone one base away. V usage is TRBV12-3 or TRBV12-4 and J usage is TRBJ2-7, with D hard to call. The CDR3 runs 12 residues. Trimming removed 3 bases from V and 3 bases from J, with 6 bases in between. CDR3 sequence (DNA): TGTGCCAGCAGTTTCATCTACTACGAGCAGTACTTC. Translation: CASSFIYYEQYF.

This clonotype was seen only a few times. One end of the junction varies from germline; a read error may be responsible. The CDR3 loop reads CASSWGTGYNEQSF. CDR3 DNA: TGTGCCAGCAGCTGGGGGACAGGGTACAATGAGCAGTCCTTC. This chain links TRBV5-4 with TRBJ2-1, with TRBD1 identical over 9 bases. CDR3 length equals 14 residues. The V gene's germline CDR1 is SGHNT and CDR2 YYREEE (reference sequence).

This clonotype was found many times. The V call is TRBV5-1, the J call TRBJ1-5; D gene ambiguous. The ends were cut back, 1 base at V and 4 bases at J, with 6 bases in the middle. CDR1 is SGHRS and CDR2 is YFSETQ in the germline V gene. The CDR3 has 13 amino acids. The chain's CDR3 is CASSLSPNQPQHF. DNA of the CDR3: TGCGCCAGCAGCTTGTCTCCAAATCAGCCCCAGCATTTT. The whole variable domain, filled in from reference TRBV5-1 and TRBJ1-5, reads KAGVTQTPRYLIKTRGQQVTLSCSPISGHRSVSWYQQTPGQGLQFLFEYFSETQRNKGNFPGRFSGRQFSNSRSEMNVSTLELGDSALYLCASSLSPNQPQHFGDGTRLSIL.

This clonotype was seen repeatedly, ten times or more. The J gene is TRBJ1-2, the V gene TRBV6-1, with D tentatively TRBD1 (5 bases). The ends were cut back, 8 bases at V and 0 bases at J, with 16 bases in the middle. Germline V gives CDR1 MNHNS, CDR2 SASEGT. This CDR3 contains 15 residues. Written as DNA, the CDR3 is TGTGCCAGCCGGGACGGCTTGGGGGCTAACTATGGCTACACCTTC. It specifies CASRDGLGANYGYTF.

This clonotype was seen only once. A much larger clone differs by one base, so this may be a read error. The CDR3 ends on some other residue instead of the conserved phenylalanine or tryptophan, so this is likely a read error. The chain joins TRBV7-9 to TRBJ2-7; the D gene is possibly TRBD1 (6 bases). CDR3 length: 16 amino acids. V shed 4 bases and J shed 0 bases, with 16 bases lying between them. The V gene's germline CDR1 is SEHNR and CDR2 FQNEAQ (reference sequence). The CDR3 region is CASSSVMTGLSYEQYL. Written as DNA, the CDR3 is TGTGCCAGCAGCTCCGTGATGACAGGACTCTCCTACGAGCAGTACCTC.

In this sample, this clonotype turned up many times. CDR3 region: CASSSGGLAGPNEQFF. The CDR3 nucleotides are TGCGCCAGCAGCAGTGGGGGCCTAGCGGGCCCCAATGAGCAGTTCTTC. This chain uses TRBV5-1 with TRBJ2-1, with 8 nucleotides matching TRBD2. With V trimmed by 4 bases and J by 6 bases, 12 bases remained unmatched. Germline V gene sequence: CDR1 SGHRS, CDR2 YFSETQ. The CDR3 length is 16 residues.

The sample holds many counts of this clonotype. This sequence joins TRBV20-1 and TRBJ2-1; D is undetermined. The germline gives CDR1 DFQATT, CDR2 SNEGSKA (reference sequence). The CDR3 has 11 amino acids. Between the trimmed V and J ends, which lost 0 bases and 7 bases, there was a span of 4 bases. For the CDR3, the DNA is TGCAGTGCTAGAGATGGAAATGAGCAGTTCTTC. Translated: CSARDGNEQFF.

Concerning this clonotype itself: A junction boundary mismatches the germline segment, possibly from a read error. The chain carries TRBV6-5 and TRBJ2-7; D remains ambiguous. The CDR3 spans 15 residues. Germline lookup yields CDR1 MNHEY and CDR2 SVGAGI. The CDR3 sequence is CASSHSILQSYEQYF. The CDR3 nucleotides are TGTGCCAGCAGTCACTCGATCTTGCAGTCCTACGAGCAGTACTTC.

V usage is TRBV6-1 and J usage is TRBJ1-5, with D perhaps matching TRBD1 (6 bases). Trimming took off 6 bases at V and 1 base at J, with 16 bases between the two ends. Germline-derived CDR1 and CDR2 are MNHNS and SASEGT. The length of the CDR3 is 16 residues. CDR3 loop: CASSRQTTGSNQPQHF. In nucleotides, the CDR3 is TGTGCCAGCAGCCGACAGACCACAGGGAGCAATCAGCCCCAGCATTTT.

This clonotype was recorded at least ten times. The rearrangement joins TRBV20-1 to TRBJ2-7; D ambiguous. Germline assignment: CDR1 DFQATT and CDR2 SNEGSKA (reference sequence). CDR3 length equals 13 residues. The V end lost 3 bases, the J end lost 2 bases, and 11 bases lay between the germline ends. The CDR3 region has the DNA TGCAGTGCTAGCCCAGACGGTCCCTACGAGCAGTACTTC. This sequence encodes CSASPDGPYEQYF.